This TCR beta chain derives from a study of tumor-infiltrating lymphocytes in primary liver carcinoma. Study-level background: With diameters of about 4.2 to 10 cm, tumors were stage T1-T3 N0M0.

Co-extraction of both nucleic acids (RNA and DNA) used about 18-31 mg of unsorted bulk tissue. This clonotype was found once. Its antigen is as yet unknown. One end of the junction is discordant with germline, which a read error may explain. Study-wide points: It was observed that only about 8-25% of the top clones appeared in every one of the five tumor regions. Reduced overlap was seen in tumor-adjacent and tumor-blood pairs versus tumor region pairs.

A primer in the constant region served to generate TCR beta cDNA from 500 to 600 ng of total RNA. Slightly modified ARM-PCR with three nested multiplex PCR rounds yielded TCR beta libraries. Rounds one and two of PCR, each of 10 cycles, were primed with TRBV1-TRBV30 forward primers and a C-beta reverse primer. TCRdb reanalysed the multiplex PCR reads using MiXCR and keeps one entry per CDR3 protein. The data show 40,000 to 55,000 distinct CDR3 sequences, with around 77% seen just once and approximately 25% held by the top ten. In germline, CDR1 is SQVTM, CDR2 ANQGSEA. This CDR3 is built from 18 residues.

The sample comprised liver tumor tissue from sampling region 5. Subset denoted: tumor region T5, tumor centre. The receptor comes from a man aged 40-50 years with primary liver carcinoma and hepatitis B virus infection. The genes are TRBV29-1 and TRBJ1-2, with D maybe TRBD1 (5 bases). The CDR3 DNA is TGTAGCGTTGGGGCATCAGCAGGAACTCAAGTGGCTAACTATGGCTACACCTTC. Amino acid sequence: CSVGASAGTQVANYGYTF.